What follows are 23 T cell receptor beta chains derived from one specimen sequenced in a study of metastatic and nonmetastatic thyroid tumors. Thyroid surgery was preceded by no treatment in any patient. Through MiXCR, TCRdb re-clonotyped the PCR reads. This table holds approximately 38,000 clones, roughly 27% found once. Sequenced input: blood. These receptors were taken from a female donor with papillary thyroid cancer or a benign thyroid nodule (not recorded which). Some clones in this sample may be carry-over from other donors' samples.

The rearrangement joins TRBV6-1 to TRBJ1-4; maybe TRBD1 (6 bases). Trimming took off 5 bases at V and 1 base at J, with 23 bases between the two ends. CDR1 is MNHNS, CDR2 SASEGT, per germline. CDR3 size: 19 residues. CDR3 DNA sequence: TGTGCCAGCAGTCCTAACAGGGTCGGGTTGAGGGAAACTAATGAAAAACTGTTTTTT. Its protein is CASSPNRVGLRETNEKLFF.

In its sample, this clone was seen many times. The V and J genes are TRBV7-9 and TRBJ2-7; D is unresolved. The CDR3 runs 14 residues. Looked up from germline, CDR1 is SEHNR and CDR2 is FQNEAQ (reference sequence). Trimming shortened V by 3 bases and J by 2 bases, and 11 bases separated the two germline ends. In nucleotides, the CDR3 is TGTGCCAGCAGCTTGCAGTTGTTTCCCTACGAGCAGTACTTC. Its protein is CASSLQLFPYEQYF.

The chain joins TRBV2 to TRBJ2-7; maybe TRBD1 (5 bases). The CDR3 length is 12 residues. Trimming cost V 7 bases and J 4 bases, with 11 bases left between them. Germline CDR1 and CDR2: SNHLY and FYNNEI. This chain's CDR3 is CASTTDSYEQYF. The CDR3, as DNA: TGTGCCAGCACCACAGACAGTTACGAGCAGTACTTC.

This clone has only a few counts. The V and J genes are TRBV18 and TRBJ2-3, with 16 bases aligning to TRBD2. With V trimmed by 3 bases and J by 5 bases, 5 bases remained unmatched. In germline, CDR1 is KGHSH, CDR2 LQKENI. CDR3 length: 17 residues. CDR3 nucleotide sequence: TGTGCCAGCTCACCGGGGACTAGCGGGGGGGCCGTAGATACGCAGTATTTT. Translated, it gives CASSPGTSGGAVDTQYF. Variable domain in full (rest from reference TRBV18 and TRBJ2-3): NAGVMQNPRHLVRRRGQEARLRCSPMKGHSHVYWYRQLPEEGLKFMVYLQKENIIDESGMPKERFSAEFPKEGPSILRIQQVVRGDSAAYFCASSPGTSGGAVDTQYFGPGTRLTVL.

In this sample, this clone is medium-sized (0.01 to 0.1%). The chain employs TRBV6-2 or TRBV6-3 and TRBJ1-6; 7 nucleotides line up with TRBD1. Germline trimming cut 11 bases from V and 7 bases from J; bases unmatched to any gene: 8. Germline V lookup: CDR1 MNHEY, CDR2 SVGEGT. CDR3 length equals 13 residues. The CDR3 spells CAGGGQENSPLHF. The CDR3 DNA reads TGTGCCGGGGGAGGACAGGAGAATTCACCCCTCCACTTT.

J is TRBJ2-7 and V is TRBV11-2, with D possibly being TRBD1 (5 bases). Trimming took 4 bases from V and 4 from J, leaving 20 bases between them. The CDR3 has 16 residues. Germline CDR1 reads SGHAT; CDR2 reads FQNNGV. DNA for the CDR3: TGTGCCAGCAGCTCTCGAGCTCTGGGAAGGGGTTACGAGCAGTACTTC. It codes for CASSSRALGRGYEQYF.

This clone occurred a few times. The gene calls are TRBV6-1 and TRBJ1-1; D uncertain. This CDR3 region has 14 residues. Germline CDR1 reads MNHNS; CDR2 reads SASEGT. V was shortened by 6 bases and J by 4 bases, with 15 bases between the two germline ends. CDR3 sequence: CASSSSMRGTEAFF. DNA for the CDR3: TGTGCCAGCAGCTCTTCAATGCGGGGCACTGAAGCTTTCTTT.

The chain is built from TRBV24-1 and TRBJ2-5; TRBD2 agrees at 8 bases. CDR3 length equals 15 residues. Germline lookup yields CDR1 KGHDR and CDR2 SFDVKD. V trimming: 4 bases; J trimming: 4 bases; junction bases outside the gene matches: 7. The CDR3 coding sequence is TGTGCCACCAGTGAGGCAGCGGGAGCTACAGAGACCCAGTACTTC. It encodes CATSEAAGATETQYF.

On this clone: The junction shows a germline mismatch at one end, possibly a read error. The chain carries TRBV6-2 or TRBV6-3 and TRBJ2-2; D might be TRBD2 (5 bases). Germline CDR1 is MNHEY and CDR2 is SVGEGT. CDR3 size: 12 residues. The CDR3 bases are TGTGCCAGCAGCCTTCAGTCCGGGGAGTTGTTTTTT. It yields the protein CASSLQSGELFF.

This clone rates as medium-sized. The chain employs TRBV6-2 or TRBV6-3 and TRBJ2-7; 9 bases line up with TRBD2. Per germline, CDR1 MNHEY and CDR2 SVGEGT. Unmatched junction bases numbered 7, after V lost 5 bases and J lost 2 bases. The CDR3 runs 15 residues. The CDR3 DNA follows: TGTGCCAGCAGTAGACTAGCGGACATCGCCTACGAGCAGTACTTC. This translates into CASSRLADIAYEQYF.

The chain has TRBV12-3 or TRBV12-4 and TRBJ2-3, with 14 bases lining up with TRBD2. CDR3 length equals 16 residues. V was clipped by 0 bases and J by 14 bases; unmatched bases: 10. The DNA of the CDR3 is TGTGCCAGCAGTTTAGCGACTAGCGGGGGGGCAGGTCCGCGGTATTTT. Encoded protein: CASSLATSGGAGPRYF.

This clone was counted a few times. The chain is built from TRBV19 and TRBJ1-1; 9 bases are shared with TRBD1. The J segment lost 3 bases and the V segment lost 6 bases, leaving 8 bases of the junction unmatched. The germline V gene encodes CDR1 LNHDA and CDR2 SQIVND (reference sequence). The CDR3 length is 15 residues. Written as DNA, the CDR3 is TGTGCCAGTAGGTCACAGGGGGCTAGGGACACTGAAGCTTTCTTT. It encodes CASRSQGARDTEAFF.

In its sample, this clone was seen many times. The chain links TRBV4-1 to TRBJ1-3; D is undetermined. CDR3 length: 14 amino acids. Germline lookup yields CDR1 MGHRA and CDR2 YSYEKL. V lost 5 bases, J lost 4 bases, and 12 bases lay in between. CDR3 nucleotides: TGCGCCAGCAGCGCCTGGACGGCCGGAAACACCATATATTTT. This encodes CASSAWTAGNTIYF.

A note on this clone: It is likely a read error, because the conserved phenylalanine at the end of the CDR3 is missing. The chain recombines TRBV19 with TRBJ1-2; perhaps TRBD1 as D (5 bases). Between the trimmed V and J ends, which lost 8 bases and 7 bases, there was a span of 14 bases. CDR3 length: 12 amino acids. From germline, CDR1 is LNHDA and CDR2 SQIVND (reference sequence). The CDR3 DNA is TGTGCCAGTGGGAGCAGGGTGCTTGGCTACACCCTC. Amino acid sequence: CASGSRVLGYTL.

In this sample, this clone turned up many times. The J gene is TRBJ2-3, the V gene TRBV11-3; 10 bases align to TRBD2. This CDR3 is 14 amino acids long. V shed 5 bases, J shed 6 bases, and the junction held 5 bases outside the gene matches. The germline V gene has CDR1 SGHNT and CDR2 YENEEA. CDR3: CASSLSGRPDTQYF. The DNA for the CDR3 is TGTGCCAGCAGCCTTAGCGGGAGGCCCGATACGCAGTATTTT. Full variable domain (rest looked up from reference TRBV11-3 and TRBJ2-3): EAGVVQSPRYKIIEKKQPVAFWCNPISGHNTLYWYLQNLGQGPELLIRYENEEAVDDSQLPKDRFSAERLKGVDSTLKIQPAELGDSAVYLCASSLSGRPDTQYFGPGTRLTVL.

Comment on this clone: This CDR3 fails to terminate in the conserved phenylalanine or tryptophan, so it likely reflects a read error. This rearrangement joins TRBV4-2 to TRBJ2-1; 7 positions agree with TRBD2. Trimming at V came to 0 bases and at J to 7 bases, leaving 9 bases not matched to a gene. The CDR3 runs 16 residues. Germline lookup yields CDR1 LGHNA and CDR2 YNFKEQ. The CDR3: CASSQESGLESNEQFL. CDR3 DNA sequence: TGTGCCAGCAGCCAAGAGTCAGGACTAGAATCGAATGAGCAGTTCCTC.

This clone was recorded many times. The gene calls are TRBV5-4 and TRBJ2-7, with 12 bases that match TRBD2. V lost 4 bases and J lost 7; bases outside the gene matches: 6. The germline V gene has CDR1 SGHNT and CDR2 YYREEE (reference sequence). The CDR3 runs to 14 residues. The CDR3 DNA reads TGTGCCAGCAGCAGGATCGGGACTAGCGGGGAGCAGTACTTC. Encoded protein: CASSRIGTSGEQYF.

The genes are TRBV19 and TRBJ2-4; D assignment may be TRBD1 or TRBD2 (6 bases each). This CDR3 has 20 residues. The ends were cut back, 4 bases at V and 2 bases at J, with 27 bases in the middle. The germline V gene has CDR1 LNHDA and CDR2 SQIVND (reference sequence). The CDR3 nucleotides are TGTGCCAGTAGTAATAGGGGGAGGAGTGAGGGGAGTGAGACCAAAAACATTCAGTACTTC. Translated: CASSNRGRSEGSETKNIQYF.

There are many counts of this clone. This chain connects TRBV3-1 to TRBJ2-3; D is ambiguous. Deletions cut 0 bases from V and 5 bases from J, with 6 bases between. CDR1 and CDR2 (germline): LGHDT, YNNKEL (reference sequence). CDR3 length: 13 residues. CDR3 sequence (DNA): TGTGCCAGCAGCCAAGAGGCGAGAGATACGCAGTATTTT. Its protein is CASSQEARDTQYF.

Only a few counts were recorded for this clone. The chain recombines TRBV6-1 with TRBJ1-1; D gene ambiguous. Trimming removed 4 bases at V and 0 bases at J, with 9 bases between. Looked up from germline, CDR1 is MNHNS and CDR2 is SASEGT. The CDR3 totals 14 residues. The CDR3 region has the DNA TGTGCCAGCAGTGTCCAGACTATGAACACTGAAGCTTTCTTT. Amino acids: CASSVQTMNTEAFF.

This clone was detected many times. This chain joins TRBV28 and TRBJ2-1; TRBD1 aligns across 9 bases. With V trimmed by 6 bases and J by 4 bases, 7 bases remained unmatched. The germline V gene has CDR1 MDHEN and CDR2 SYDVKM. This CDR3 contains 15 residues. CDR3: CASSITQGAYNEQFF. The CDR3 nucleotides are TGTGCCAGCAGCATAACACAGGGGGCGTACAATGAGCAGTTCTTC.

This clone was counted many times. Distinct nucleotide sequences in the sample also encode this CDR3. The chain has TRBV20-1 and TRBJ1-5; TRBD1 is a possible D gene (6 bases). Trimming took off 2 bases at V and 0 bases at J, with 17 bases between the two ends. The CDR3 consists of 17 residues. Germline V gene data show CDR1 as DFQATT and CDR2 as SNEGSKA (reference sequence). CDR3: CSARLRRGGFSNQPQHF. CDR3 in DNA: TGCAGTGCTAGACTCCGAAGGGGGGGCTTTAGCAATCAGCCCCAGCATTTT.

This clone was observed at least ten times. The chain couples TRBV9 to TRBJ2-5, with 16 positions matching TRBD2. V trimming: 4 bases; J trimming: 1 base; junction bases outside the gene matches: 10. Germline assignment: CDR1 SGDLS and CDR2 YYNGEE. CDR3 length equals 19 residues. CDR3 in DNA: TGTGCCAGCAGCCCGGGACTAGCGGGAGGGGGTAGGGTCCAAGAGACCCAGTACTTC. Translation: CASSPGLAGGGRVQETQYF. Full variable domain (outside the CDR3, taken from reference TRBV9 and TRBJ2-5): DSGVTQTPKHLITATGQRVTLRCSPRSGDLSVYWYQQSLDQGLQFLIQYYNGEERAKGNILERFSAQQFPDLHSELNLSSLELGDSALYFCASSPGLAGGGRVQETQYFGPGTRLLVL.